The sequence of this TCR beta chain was determined in a study of radiotherapy plus CTLA-4 blockade in lung cancer. Overall study: For about 19% of patients, objective responses occurred, and approximately 31% had disease control.

Focal radiation plus CTLA-4 blockade with ipilimumab was given to patients with chemo-refractory metastatic non-small-cell lung cancer. The CDR3 length is 13 residues. Per the germline V gene, CDR1 is SEHNR and CDR2 is FQNEAQ (reference sequence). Some clones are missing from TCRdb's copy, which holds only in-frame ones; the method was immunoSEQ multiplex PCR. The sample records some 25,000 clones, roughly 70% being singletons. With regard to this clone: A read error may produce the germline difference seen at one junction end.

This specimen was peripheral blood, taken from a patient treated with radiotherapy plus ipilimumab. V usage is TRBV7-9 and J usage is TRBJ1-1; D remains unclear. This TCR came from a human donor with non-small cell lung cancer whose response to radiotherapy plus ipilimumab could not be evaluated. The CDR3 loop reads CASTHLSLTHQDF. For the CDR3, the DNA is TGTGCCAGCACCCACCTATCCTTGACCCACCAGGACTTT.